Listed below are T cell receptor beta chains from one sample, sequenced in a study of radiotherapy plus CTLA-4 blockade in lung cancer. Libraries were prepared by immunoSEQ multiplex PCR; TCRdb keeps only in-frame clonotypes and omits some of them. The sample shows under 70,000 clones, approximately 77% of them seen only once. Sequencing was performed on peripheral blood, taken from a patient treated with radiotherapy plus ipilimumab. These receptors were obtained from a human donor with non-small cell lung cancer who had a complete response to radiotherapy plus ipilimumab. Each CDR3 is given with its conserved first and last residue. A D gene is named only where the DNA matches it firmly. A clone size is listed for some rows: how often the clone was seen (once, few, many), or a class if it is expanded.

TRBJ2-5	TRBV19	.	.	TGTGCCAGTACCCCGGGACGGGGGTACCAAGAGACCCAGTACTTC	CASTPGRGYQETQYF
TRBJ1-2	TRBV19	few	TRBD1	TGTGCCAGTAGTATGGGGGACAGGGGAGACTATGGCTACACCTTC	CASSMGDRGDYGYTF
TRBJ2-1	TRBV7-9	.	.	TGTGCCAGCAGCTTAGGCAGAGAGCAGTTCTTC	CASSLGREQFF
TRBJ2-5	TRBV7-2	.	TRBD1	TGTGCCAGCAGCTTAGGACAGGGTGAGACCCAGTACTTC	CASSLGQGETQYF
TRBJ2-2	TRBV5-6	few	.	TGTGCCAGCAGCCGGGAGACCGGGGAGCTGTTTTTT	CASSRETGELFF
TRBJ1-1	TRBV5-6	.	TRBD1	TGTGCCAGCAAAGGCACAGGGGGCGTAGCTGAAGCTTTCTTT	CASKGTGGVAEAFF
TRBJ1-4	TRBV5-6	.	.	TGTGCCAGCAGCTTTCAACAGGGAGGGGAAAAACTGTTTTTT	CASSFQQGGEKLFF
TRBJ2-3	TRBV7-2	.	.	TGTGCCAGCAGCGTCCGGGAAGATACGCAGTATTTT	CASSVREDTQYF
TRBJ1-2	TRBV25-1	.	.	TGTGCCAGCAGTGAGTGGGGGGGGATGACAGATTCTAACTATGGCTACACCTTC	CASSEWGGMTDSNYGYTF
TRBJ2-5	TRBV2	.	.	TGTGCCAGCAGTGAAGCCAGGACAGCCCAAGAGACCCAGTACTTC	CASSEARTAQETQYF
TRBJ1-4	TRBV7-2	.	TRBD1	TGTGCCAGCAGGACTAGGGGACAGGGCGGGGAAAAACTGTTTTTT	CASRTRGQGGEKLFF
TRBJ1-6	TRBV2	.	.	TGTGCCAGCAGTGAAGCGCTTTGGGGTAGAGGTAATTCACCCCTCCACTTT	CASSEALWGRGNSPLHF
TRBJ1-1	TRBV7-2	once	.	TGTGCCAGCAGCTTAGGGGGAACCCAAGGCACTGAAGCTTTCTTT	CASSLGGTQGTEAFF
TRBJ2-7	TRBV11-2	.	TRBD2	TGTGCCAGCAGCTTAGAGGCAAATCCTAGCGGGGGCCACGAGCAGTACTTC	CASSLEANPSGGHEQYF
TRBJ2-3	TRBV7-2	.	.	TGTGCCAGCAGCCCGCGAGCAGATACGCAGTATTTT	CASSPRADTQYF
TRBJ2-3	TRBV10-1	.	TRBD2	TGCGCCAGCAGTGGACAGCGGGGGGGCCTCGCAGATACGCAGTATTTT	CASSGQRGGLADTQYF
TRBJ2-1	TRBV27	.	.	TGTGCCAGCAGACGCGCCCCTACCTCCTACAATGAGCAGTTCTTC	CASRRAPTSYNEQFF
TRBJ2-5	TRBV27	few	TRBD2	TGTGCCAGCAGTAGGGGGGCTAGCGGGAGTGGGGAGACCCAGTACTTC	CASSRGASGSGETQYF
TRBJ2-7	TRBV9	.	.	TGTGCCAGCAGCGTAGGCGGGGAAGACTACGAGCAGTACTTC	CASSVGGEDYEQYF
TRBJ1-5	TRBV11-3	.	.	TGTGCCAGCAGGTTTGGTGGGGCGCAGGATCAGCCCCAGCATTTT	CASRFGGAQDQPQHF
TRBJ1-1	TRBV30	.	.	TGTGCCTGGACCCCCGGACGGTGGGACACTGAAGCTTTCTTT	CAWTPGRWDTEAFF
TRBJ1-4	TRBV15	.	TRBD1	TGTGCCACCAGCACACCGATGGGACAGGTTTATGAAAAACTGTTTTTT	CATSTPMGQVYEKLFF
TRBJ1-6	TRBV11-2	once	.	TGTGCCAGCAGCCCGAGGGAGAATAATTCACCCCTCCACTTT	CASSPRENNSPLHF
TRBJ1-3	TRBV7-9	.	TRBD1	TGTGCCAGCAGCTCCCGCCGGGACAGAGGAAACACCATATATTTT	CASSSRRDRGNTIYF
TRBJ1-6	TRBV7-9	.	.	TGTGCCAGCAGCTTAGAGGCGAATTCACCCCTCCACTTT	CASSLEANSPLHF
TRBJ1-6	TRBV5-1	.	.	TGCGCCAGCAGCTTGTCCGAAAATTCACCCCTCCACTTT	CASSLSENSPLHF
TRBJ1-3	TRBV30	.	.	TGTGCCAGCCGTCGAGTTACTGGAAACACCATATATTTT	CASRRVTGNTIYF
TRBJ2-1	TRBV9	.	TRBD1	TGTGCCAGCAGCGTCACAGGGGATATTAGGTCCTACAATGAGCAGTTCTTC	CASSVTGDIRSYNEQFF
TRBJ1-1	TRBV11-3	.	.	TGTGCCAGCAGCTTAGACAGTTCCACTGAAGCTTTCTTT	CASSLDSSTEAFF
TRBJ1-1	TRBV7-9	medium-sized	TRBD1	TGTGCCAGCAGCGTGGGACAGCTGAACACTGAAGCTTTCTTT	CASSVGQLNTEAFF
TRBJ1-6	TRBV27	.	.	TGTGCCAGCAGTTTATCGAGGCGGGAATTTAATTCACCCCTCCACTTT	CASSLSRREFNSPLHF